Presented here are 2 T cell receptor beta chains from one specimen sequenced in a study of shared clonotypes between healthy human individuals. Data came from immunoSEQ multiplex PCR; TCRdb stores just in-frame clones and leaves some out. The sample includes 2 million to 2.5 million clones, over 85% of them seen just once. Sequenced sample: naive CD4+ T cells from PBMCs. As for subset: CD45RA+ positively selected. The receptors derive from a man younger than 35 in good health. Some clones in this sample may be carry-over from other donors' samples.

The V gene is TRBV19, the J gene TRBJ2-6, with D hard to call. V was shortened by 0 bases and J by 0 bases, with 9 bases between the two germline ends. The CDR3 totals 17 residues. CDR1 and CDR2 (germline): LNHDA, SQIVND (reference sequence). CDR3 in amino acids: CASSIDLWVSGANVLTF. The CDR3 nucleotides read TGTGCCAGTAGTATAGATCTATGGGTCTCTGGGGCCAACGTCCTGACTTTC.

The J gene is TRBJ2-7, the V gene TRBV6-1, with D perhaps matching TRBD2 (5 bases). V dropped 4 bases and J dropped 2 bases, with 6 bases sitting between them. CDR1 MNHNS and CDR2 SASEGT come from the germline V gene. This CDR3 is built from 12 residues. The DNA of the CDR3 is TGTGCCAGCAGTGGGGAGCCCTACGAGCAGTACTTC. Protein: CASSGEPYEQYF.